Presented here are 15 T cell receptor beta chains from one specimen sequenced in a study of T cell responses to AZD1222 COVID-19 vaccine (dated by TCRdb to the early 2020s). This sample's time point label indicates: baseline before first vaccination. The library was generated by the immunoSEQ multiplex PCR assay. This is the immuneACCESS table as TCRdb keeps it, with only in-frame sequences that have V and J called. A part of the clones is gone; compared with another copy, unresolved V genes explain less than half, and the rest is unexplained. This sample holds about 130,000 clones; 80% to 90% were observed only once. Approximately 5.4% of the sample goes to the ten largest clones. The sequencing here drew on peripheral blood, taken on day 0 of AZD1222 vaccination. These TCRs come from an adult in good health.

The chain couples TRBV9 to TRBJ2-7; 8 bases fit TRBD1. The CDR3 sequence is 14 residues long. Losses at the gene ends were 3 bases for V and 7 bases for J; bases not matched to a gene: 9. Germline assignment: CDR1 SGDLS and CDR2 YYNGEE. The CDR3 is CASSETGATGEQYF. Written as DNA, the CDR3 is TGTGCCAGCAGCGAGACAGGGGCGACGGGGGAGCAGTACTTC.

The V gene is TRBV7-2, the J gene TRBJ2-1; 7 bases align to TRBD1. V lost 1 base and J lost 0; bases outside the gene matches: 3. The CDR3 covers 16 residues. Germline V gene data show CDR1 as SGHTA and CDR2 as FQGNSA. The CDR3 coding sequence is TGTGCCAGCAGCTTAGACAGGGGCCTCTCCTACAATGAGCAGTTCTTC. Its protein product is CASSLDRGLSYNEQFF.

This chain connects TRBV9 to TRBJ1-2, with D maybe TRBD1 (5 bases). The germline CDR1 and CDR2 sequences are SGDLS and YYNGEE. The CDR3 has 14 residues. Trimming removed 0 bases at V and 8 bases at J, with 14 bases between. CDR3 bases: TGTGCCAGCAGCGTAGTCGACAGTTGGAAAGGCTACACCTTC. This encodes CASSVVDSWKGYTF. Drawing the rest from reference TRBV9 and TRBJ1-2, the complete variable domain is DSGVTQTPKHLITATGQRVTLRCSPRSGDLSVYWYQQSLDQGLQFLIQYYNGEERAKGNILERFSAQQFPDLHSELNLSSLELGDSALYFCASSVVDSWKGYTFGSGTRLTVV.

The J gene is TRBJ1-3, the V gene TRBV18, with TRBD1 matching 7 bases. Germline CDR1 and CDR2: KGHSH and LQKENI. The length of the CDR3 is 14 residues. V lost 3 bases to trimming and J lost 8 bases; unmatched junction nucleotides: 7. This chain's CDR3 is CASSPDRVKDTIYF. For the CDR3, the DNA is TGTGCCAGCTCACCTGACAGGGTTAAGGACACCATATATTTT.

The chain has TRBV6-6 and TRBJ1-1, with D unclear. This CDR3 has 14 amino acids. Germline values: CDR1 MNHNY, CDR2 SVGAGI (reference sequence). Trimming cost V 2 bases and J 8 bases, with 15 bases left between them. The CDR3 protein is CASSYDPSTSEAFF. The CDR3 DNA sequence: TGTGCCAGCAGTTACGACCCTTCAACCTCGGAAGCTTTCTTT.

This chain connects TRBV18 to TRBJ1-3; D uncertain. The germline V gene has CDR1 KGHSH and CDR2 LQKENI. Trimming removed 6 bases at V and 3 bases at J, with 15 bases between. The CDR3 is 15 residues long. The CDR3 loop reads CASSPEVARGNTIYF. In DNA form, the CDR3 reads TGTGCCAGCTCCCCCGAAGTAGCACGTGGAAACACCATATATTTT.

The V and J genes are TRBV29-1 and TRBJ2-7; D is ambiguous. V dropped 2 bases and J dropped 5 bases, with 16 bases sitting between them. Germline V gives CDR1 SQVTM, CDR2 ANQGSEA. The CDR3 length is 14 residues. CDR3 region: CSVELGFGGNEQYF. For the CDR3, the DNA is TGCAGCGTTGAATTGGGGTTCGGTGGTAACGAGCAGTACTTC.

This chain joins TRBV4-2 and TRBJ1-1; D unresolved. Germline CDR1 LGHNA, CDR2 YNFKEQ. The V end was cut by 0 bases, the J end by 4 bases, with 12 bases between. CDR3 length: 15 residues. CDR3 in amino acids: CASSQEPGLSTEAFF. The CDR3 region has the DNA TGTGCCAGCAGCCAAGAGCCCGGGTTGAGCACTGAAGCTTTCTTT.

V and J are TRBV6-6 and TRBJ1-1; D ambiguous. Per the germline V gene, CDR1 is MNHNY and CDR2 is SVGAGI (reference sequence). With 2 bases removed from V and 2 bases from J, the gap between germline ends came to 9 bases. CDR3 length: 14 residues. The CDR3 coding sequence is TGTGCCAGCAGTTACCCTAAGGATAACACTGAAGCTTTCTTT. Translation gives CASSYPKDNTEAFF.

The chain links TRBV6-1 to TRBJ1-3; maybe TRBD1 (6 bases). There are 14 residues in the CDR3. V was trimmed by 5 bases and J by 4 bases, leaving 12 bases between them. In germline, CDR1 is MNHNS, CDR2 SASEGT. CDR3 sequence: CASSSGTQGNTIYF. Here the CDR3 DNA reads TGTGCCAGCAGTTCCGGGACACAGGGAAACACCATATATTTT.

The rearrangement joins TRBV27 to TRBJ2-5; D is unclear. Germline CDR1 and CDR2: MNHEY and SMNVEV (reference sequence). This CDR3 has 14 amino acids. V lost 2 bases to trimming and J lost 0 bases, with 7 bases between them. The CDR3 region has the DNA TGTGCCAGCAGTTTAAACGGGCACCAAGAGACCCAGTACTTC. Protein sequence: CASSLNGHQETQYF.

This clone was recorded a few times. The chain has TRBV7-8 and TRBJ1-2, with 7 bases aligning to TRBD1. V shed 6 bases, J shed 8 bases, and the junction held 9 bases outside the gene matches. This CDR3 region has 13 residues. In germline, CDR1 is SGHVS, CDR2 FQNEAQ. This CDR3 reads CASSIMTGSGYTF. The CDR3 DNA reads as TGTGCCAGCAGTATTATGACAGGGTCCGGCTACACCTTC. The full variable domain, rest sourced from reference TRBV7-8 and TRBJ1-2, is GAGVSQSPRYKVAKRGQDVALRCDPISGHVSLFWYQQALGQGPEFLTYFQNEAQLDKSGLPSDRFFAERPEGSVSTLKIQRTQQEDSAVYLCASSIMTGSGYTFGSGTRLTVV.

The chain links TRBV4-3 to TRBJ2-4; D might be TRBD2 (5 bases). The CDR3 totals 16 residues. Germline V gene sequence: CDR1 LGHNA, CDR2 YSLEER. V was pared by 1 base and J by 1 base, with 11 bases between. CDR3 sequence (DNA): TGCGCCAGCAGCCAAGGGACGGGGATGGCCAAAAACATTCAGTACTTC. Translated, it gives CASSQGTGMAKNIQYF.

This clone was picked up one time. The V and J genes are TRBV3-1 (or the pseudogene TRBV3-2) and TRBJ1-1; D unresolved. Germline V gives CDR1 LGHDT, CDR2 YNNKEL (reference sequence). The CDR3 spans 12 residues. V lost 7 bases and J 8 bases, leaving 14 bases between the germline ends. The CDR3 nucleotides read TGTGCCAGCACCCTAAACTCGGAAGAAGCTTTCTTT. Translation gives CASTLNSEEAFF.

The chain carries TRBV5-1 and TRBJ1-1; 7 bases line up with TRBD1. The germline V gene encodes CDR1 SGHRS and CDR2 YFSETQ. The CDR3 covers 14 residues. V lost 1 base to trimming and J lost 2 bases; unmatched junction nucleotides: 2. The CDR3 loop reads CASSLSGGNTEAFF. The CDR3 bases are TGCGCCAGCAGCTTGTCAGGGGGTAACACTGAAGCTTTCTTT.